These T cell receptor beta chains were read from a single sample in a study of shared clonotypes between healthy human individuals. This table comes from immunoSEQ multiplex PCR, and its TCRdb copy is limited to in-frame clones, with some not included. Among roughly 590,000 clones, less than 97% were seen once, and the ten largest hold about 0.11%. Sequences were obtained from naive CD8+ T cells sorted from blood. These TCRs come from a woman aged 25 to 39 in good health. The CDR3 runs from the conserved cysteine through the conserved F or W. A D gene is named only where the DNA matches it firmly. Only part of the rows carry a size: once, few, many, or a class if the clone is expanded.

TRBV27	TRBD1	16	-	TRBJ2-1	TGTGCCAGCACCCCAGGGGGCTGGGGGGTTACAAATGAGCAGTTCTTC	CASTPGGWGVTNEQFF
TRBV27	-	15	once	TRBJ1-2	TGTGCCAGCAGTTCCTATCTTACTGGTGGGAGCGGCTACACCTTC	CASSSYLTGGSGYTF
TRBV15	-	14	-	TRBJ1-1	TGTGCCACCAGCAGAGTCGGGCAGGGAAGGTCTGCTTTCTTT	CATSRVGQGRSAFF
TRBV7-9	-	15	-	TRBJ2-1	TGTGCCAGCAGCGATTATCATGAGAGGGGCAATGAGCAGTTCTTC	CASSDYHERGNEQFF
TRBV28	TRBD1	15	-	TRBJ1-5	TGTGCCAGCAGTCAGGGGGCGCGCACCAATCAGCCCCAGCATTTT	CASSQGARTNQPQHF
TRBV5-1	TRBD1	15	-	TRBJ2-7	TGCGCCAGCAGCTTGGCCCCGGACAGGCCCTACGAGCAGTACTTC	CASSLAPDRPYEQYF
TRBV27	TRBD1	15	-	TRBJ2-1	TGTGCCAGCAGCCACCGGGACAGGGCATTCAATGAGCAGTTCTTC	CASSHRDRAFNEQFF
TRBV13	TRBD1	15	-	TRBJ2-5	TGTGCCAGCAGCTTTCGCACAGGGGCTGCAGAGACCCAGTACTTC	CASSFRTGAAETQYF
TRBV30	TRBD1	15	-	TRBJ1-5	TGTGCCTGGAGCACCGGGACAGAAGGGAATCAGCCCCAGCATTTT	CAWSTGTEGNQPQHF
TRBV5-4	-	14	once	TRBJ2-7	TGTGCCAGCAGCTTGTTCGGGAGTGGTTACGAGCAGTACTTC	CASSLFGSGYEQYF
TRBV27	TRBD1	14	-	TRBJ2-7	TGTGCCAGCAGTTGGGGACAGAGTGTTTACGAGCAGTACTTC	CASSWGQSVYEQYF
TRBV13	TRBD2	15	-	TRBJ2-1	TGTGCCAGCAGCGCGACTAGCGGGAGGGTTAGTGAGCAGTTCTTC	CASSATSGRVSEQFF
TRBV7-8	-	15	-	TRBJ2-3	TGTGCCAGCAGCCCCCCCCTGGAGTCCGCAGATACGCAGTATTTT	CASSPPLESADTQYF
TRBV30	-	13	-	TRBJ2-3	TGTGCCTGGAGCGAGGACCGCACAGATACGCAGTATTTT	CAWSEDRTDTQYF
TRBV29-1	TRBD1	11	-	TRBJ1-1	TGCAGCGGAATCAGACAGGGTGAAGCTTTCTTT	CSGIRQGEAFF
TRBV6-6	TRBD1	13	-	TRBJ1-2	TGTGCCAGCAGTAACAGGGGAGGTCGGGGCTACACCTTC	CASSNRGGRGYTF
TRBV10-2	-	12	-	TRBJ2-2	TGCGCCAGCCGACAGGCGGTCGGGGAGCTGTTTTTT	CASRQAVGELFF
TRBV7-3	-	17	-	TRBJ1-1	TGTGCCAGCAGCCTACAGGGTTCCGCCGCGATGAACACTGAAGCTTTCTTT	CASSLQGSAAMNTEAFF
TRBV28	TRBD2	17	-	TRBJ2-3	TGTGCCAGCAGTTCCCGTGCTAGCGGGGCTATTTTTCATACGCAGTATTTT	CASSSRASGAIFHTQYF
TRBV27	-	14	-	TRBJ2-7	TGTGCCAGCAGTCCACAGGACACCTCCTACGAGCAGTACTTC	CASSPQDTSYEQYF